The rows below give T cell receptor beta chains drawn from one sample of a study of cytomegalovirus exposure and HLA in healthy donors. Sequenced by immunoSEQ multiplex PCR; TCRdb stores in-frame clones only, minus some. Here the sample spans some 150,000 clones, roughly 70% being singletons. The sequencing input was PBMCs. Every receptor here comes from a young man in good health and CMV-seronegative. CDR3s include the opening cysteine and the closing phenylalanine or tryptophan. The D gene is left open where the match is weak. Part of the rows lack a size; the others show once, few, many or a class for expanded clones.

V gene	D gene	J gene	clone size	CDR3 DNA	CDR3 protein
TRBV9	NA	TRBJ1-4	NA	TGTGCCAGCAGCCAGGGGAGGGCGACGGAAAAACTGTTTTTT	CASSQGRATEKLFF
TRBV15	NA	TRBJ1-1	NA	TGTGCCACCAGCAGAGGGATAGTAGGGGGGAACACTGAAGCTTTCTTT	CATSRGIVGGNTEAFF
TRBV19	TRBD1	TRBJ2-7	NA	TGTGCCAGTAGTACCCCGGGACAGGGTGTTTACGAGCAGTACTTC	CASSTPGQGVYEQYF
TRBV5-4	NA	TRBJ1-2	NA	TGTGCCAGCAGCTTCGGGACTCATGTGCGCTACACCTTC	CASSFGTHVRYTF
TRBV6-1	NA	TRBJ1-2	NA	TGTGCCAGCAGTGATGTACAGAATGGCTACACCTTC	CASSDVQNGYTF
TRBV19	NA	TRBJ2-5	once	TGTGCCAGTAGTATAGAGGCTGGCCAAGAGACCCAGTACTTC	CASSIEAGQETQYF
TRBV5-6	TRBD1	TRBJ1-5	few	TGTGCCAGCAGCCAGGGGGCAGTAGTTGATCAGCCCCAGCATTTT	CASSQGAVVDQPQHF
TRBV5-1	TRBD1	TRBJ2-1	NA	TGCGCCACCCGCCGGACAGGGATGAATGAGCAGTTCTTC	CATRRTGMNEQFF
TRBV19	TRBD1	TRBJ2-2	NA	TGTGCCAGTAGTCACCGACAGGGGGCGACCGGGGAGCTGTTTTTT	CASSHRQGATGELFF
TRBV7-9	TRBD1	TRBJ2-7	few	TGTGCCAGCAGCTTAGGAGTCTCGGGACAGCCCTACGAGCAGTACTTC	CASSLGVSGQPYEQYF
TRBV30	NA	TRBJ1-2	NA	TGTGCCTGGAGCCGTCGAACGGGGAGCTACACCTTC	CAWSRRTGSYTF
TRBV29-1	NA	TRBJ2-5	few	TGCAGCGTTGAAGTAGGGCCGGGGGAGACCCAGTACTTC	CSVEVGPGETQYF
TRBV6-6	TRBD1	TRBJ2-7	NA	TGTGCCAGCACAGAGGACGGGACAGTCCTATACGAGCAGTACTTC	CASTEDGTVLYEQYF
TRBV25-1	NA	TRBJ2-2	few	TGTGCCAGCAGTGACCAAAATCCAGGAAACACCGGGGAGCTGTTTTTT	CASSDQNPGNTGELFF
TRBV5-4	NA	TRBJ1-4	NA	TGTGCCAGCAGCTTGTCGACAGCAACTAATGAAAAACTGTTTTTT	CASSLSTATNEKLFF
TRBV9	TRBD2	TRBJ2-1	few	TGTGCCAGCAGCCAAACTAGCGGGGAGGGGAATGAGCAGTTCTTC	CASSQTSGEGNEQFF
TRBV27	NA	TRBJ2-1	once	TGTGCCAGCAGTCCTCGGTGGAGCTCCTACAATGAGCAGTTCTTC	CASSPRWSSYNEQFF
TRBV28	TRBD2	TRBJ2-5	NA	TGTGCCAGCAGCCTCGGACTAGCGGGGCTCCAAGAGACCCAGTACTTC	CASSLGLAGLQETQYF
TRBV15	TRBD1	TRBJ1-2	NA	TGTGCCACCAGCCACGGACAGGGGGCCTTTGGCTACACCTTC	CATSHGQGAFGYTF
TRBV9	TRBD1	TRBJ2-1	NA	TGTGCCAGCAGCGTCGTCACAGGGGGGAATGAGCAGTTCTTC	CASSVVTGGNEQFF
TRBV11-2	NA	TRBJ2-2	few	TGTGCCAGCAGCCAGACACAGGGAATCGGGGAGCTGTTTTTT	CASSQTQGIGELFF
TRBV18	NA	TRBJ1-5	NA	TGTGCCAGCTCACCTCGGGCAGGGAATCAGCCCCAGCATTTT	CASSPRAGNQPQHF
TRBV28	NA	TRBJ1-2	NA	TGTGCCAGCAGTTCCTACTCCTACCGCGGGGACTATGGCTACACCTTC	CASSSYSYRGDYGYTF
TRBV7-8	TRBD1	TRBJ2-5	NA	TGTGCCAGCAGCGCCTACAGGGGGCGAGAGACCCAGTACTTC	CASSAYRGRETQYF
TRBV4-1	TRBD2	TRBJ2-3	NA	TGCGCCAGCAGCCAGGGATACCGAGGGACTAGCGGATCAATAGCAGATACGCAGTATTTT	CASSQGYRGTSGSIADTQYF
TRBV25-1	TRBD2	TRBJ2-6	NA	TGTGCCATCGAGAGCGGGGGTCAGAGCTCTGGGGCCAACGGCCTGACTTTC	CAIESGGQSSGANGLTF
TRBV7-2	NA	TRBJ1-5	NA	TGTGCCAGCAGGCTCCGGAGGGATCAGCCCCAGCATTTT	CASRLRRDQPQHF
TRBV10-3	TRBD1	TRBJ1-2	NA	TGTGCCATCAGTCCGGGACAGGGGAACTATGGCTACACCTTC	CAISPGQGNYGYTF
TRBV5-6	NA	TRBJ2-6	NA	TGTGCCAGCAGCTTTTCGGGGGACTCTGGGGCCAACGGCCTGACTTTC	CASSFSGDSGANGLTF
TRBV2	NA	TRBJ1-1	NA	TGTGCCAGCAGTCCTCCAACCGGGGGTAAGACTGAAGCTTTCTTT	CASSPPTGGKTEAFF
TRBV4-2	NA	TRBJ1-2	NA	TGTGCCAGCAGCCAAGATCAGGGGCCCGGAAGGGATGGCTACACCTTC	CASSQDQGPGRDGYTF
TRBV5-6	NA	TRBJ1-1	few	TGTGCCAGCTCGGGAGGGCCTCTACGGGGTGGGGCGTCGACTGAAGCTTTCTTT	CASSGGPLRGGASTEAFF
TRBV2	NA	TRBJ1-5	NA	TGTGCCAGCAGTGTTACAGGGAGTCAGCCCCAGCATTTT	CASSVTGSQPQHF
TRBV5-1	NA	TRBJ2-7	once	TGCGCCAGCACCGGACAGACTTACGAGCAGTACTTC	CASTGQTYEQYF
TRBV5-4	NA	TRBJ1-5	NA	TGTGCCAGCAGCTCCGATCAGCCCCAGCATTTT	CASSSDQPQHF
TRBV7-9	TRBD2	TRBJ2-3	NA	TGTGCCAGCAGTTTTTCCCCGACTAGCGCTAGCGATACGCAGTATTTT	CASSFSPTSASDTQYF
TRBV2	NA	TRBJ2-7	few	TGTGCCAGCACCGACAGGAGTTACGAGCAGTACTTC	CASTDRSYEQYF
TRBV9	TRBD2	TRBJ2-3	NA	TGTGCCAGCAGCGTACCCGCCGCGGGGGGAAAAGGGATCACAGATACGCAGTATTTT	CASSVPAAGGKGITDTQYF
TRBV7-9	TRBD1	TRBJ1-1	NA	TGTGCCAGCAGCAGACAGGGAGGTACTGAAGCTTTCTTT	CASSRQGGTEAFF
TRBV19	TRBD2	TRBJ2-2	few	TGTGCCAGTGCCTCTAGCGGGAAGAACACCGGGGAGCTGTTTTTT	CASASSGKNTGELFF
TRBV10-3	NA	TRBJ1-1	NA	TGTGCCATCAGGGGGGCGGGTGGCACTGAAGCTTTCTTT	CAIRGAGGTEAFF
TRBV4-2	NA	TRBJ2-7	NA	TGTGCCAGCAGCCAAGGGACAGCTTTCTACGAGCAGTACTTC	CASSQGTAFYEQYF